The 25 T cell receptor beta chains below come from one sample, sequenced in a study of blood T cell repertoires in COVID-19. TCRdb's copy holds only in-frame clones and misses some; the assay was immunoSEQ multiplex PCR. The sample carries about 370,000 clones, roughly nine tenths recorded once. What was sequenced was peripheral blood. All receptors come from a woman under 40 with COVID-19, enrolled during active disease.

This sequence joins TRBV4-1 and TRBJ2-7; 7 bases are shared with TRBD1. The germline CDR1 and CDR2 sequences are MGHRA and YSYEKL. This CDR3 has 15 residues. The junction had 11 bases not matched to a gene; V was cut back by 4 bases and J by 5 bases. This CDR3 is CASSPATGQFHEQYV. CDR3 nucleotide sequence: TGCGCCAGCAGCCCGGCCACGGGACAGTTCCACGAGCAGTACGTC.

This clone was found once. The rearrangement joins TRBV7-8 to TRBJ1-1, with a possible D match to TRBD1 (6 bases). This CDR3 comprises 16 residues. Germline CDR1 reads SGHVS; CDR2 reads FQNEAQ. With 3 bases removed from V and 4 bases from J, the gap between germline ends came to 18 bases. CDR3 in amino acids: CASSFTPRGRGTEAFF. In nucleotides, the CDR3 is TGTGCCAGCAGCTTCACTCCCAGGGGCAGGGGCACTGAAGCTTTCTTT.

The rearrangement joins TRBV18 to TRBJ2-1; no reliable D call. There are 17 residues in the CDR3. Between the trimmed V and J ends, which lost 4 bases and 0 bases, there was a span of 16 bases. Germline values: CDR1 KGHSH, CDR2 LQKENI. The CDR3 DNA reads TGTGCCAGCTCACTAGCTCCCAGTTCAAGCTCCTACAATGAGCAGTTCTTC. It yields the protein CASSLAPSSSSYNEQFF.

The chain has TRBV5-6 and TRBJ2-6; the D is unclear. The CDR3 has 13 amino acids. V was trimmed by 6 bases and J by 4 bases, leaving 8 bases between them. CDR1 is SGHDT and CDR2 is YYEEEE in the germline V gene. The CDR3 sequence is CASTYAGANVLTF. The CDR3 bases are TGTGCCAGCACCTACGCCGGGGCCAACGTCCTGACTTTC.

The V gene is TRBV10-3, the J gene TRBJ2-2, with D perhaps TRBD2 (7 bases). The CDR3 is 14 amino acids. Trimming removed 8 bases from V and 6 bases from J, with 16 bases in between. Germline-derived CDR1 and CDR2 are ENHRY and SYGVKD. In nucleotides, the CDR3 is TGTGCCATCTTTGGGGGGGCGACTGCCGGGGAGCTGTTTTTT. Its protein product is CAIFGGATAGELFF.

This clone came up a few times. This chain uses TRBV27 with TRBJ1-1, with D possibly TRBD1 on 5 matching bases. CDR1 and CDR2 (germline): MNHEY, SMNVEV (reference sequence). This CDR3 spans 14 amino acids. V gave up 8 bases and J gave up 6 bases, with 19 bases separating them. The CDR3, as DNA: TGTGCCAGCGGGAGGGACGGATGGGGGGCTGAAGCTTTCTTT. Its protein product is CASGRDGWGAEAFF.

In DNA form, the CDR3 reads TGTGCCAGTAGTTCAGACAGGGAGAAGGGAGCTTTCTTT. It yields the protein CASSSDREKGAFF. This chain connects TRBV19 to TRBJ1-1; 7 bases map to TRBD1. The V and J ends lost 5 bases and 10 bases, in that order; junction bases with no gene match: 10. There are 13 residues in the CDR3. CDR1 and CDR2 (germline): LNHDA, SQIVND (reference sequence).

The chain couples TRBV14 to TRBJ1-3; D is possibly TRBD1 (6 bases). The length of the CDR3 is 16 residues. Germline assignment: CDR1 SGHDN and CDR2 FVKESK. V was shortened by 0 bases and J by 0 bases, with 9 bases between the two germline ends. DNA for the CDR3: TGTGCCAGCAGCCAAGAGGACAGTTACTCTGGAAACACCATATATTTT. Translating gives CASSQEDSYSGNTIYF.

V usage is TRBV9 and J usage is TRBJ1-1; 7 bases match TRBD1. Germline V gene lookup returns CDR1 SGDLS and CDR2 YYNGEE. There are 16 residues in the CDR3. V gave up 3 bases and J gave up 3 bases; unmatched junction bases: 11. The CDR3: CASSAITDRDYTEAFF. The CDR3 DNA is TGTGCCAGCAGCGCAATTACCGACAGGGACTACACTGAAGCTTTCTTT.

This rearrangement joins TRBV5-6 to TRBJ2-1; D gene unclear. The CDR3 covers 11 residues. Looked up from germline, CDR1 is SGHDT and CDR2 is YYEEEE. V was clipped by 4 bases and J by 12 bases, with 11 bases between them. For the CDR3, the DNA is TGTGCCAGCAGCCCTGGTCGAGGGCAGTTCTTC. This translates into CASSPGRGQFF.

The chain joins TRBV6-4 to TRBJ1-3, with unresolved D. The ends were cut back, 7 bases at V and 0 bases at J, with 16 bases in the middle. This CDR3 region has 16 residues. Germline CDR1 reads MRHNA; CDR2 reads SNTAGT. The CDR3 DNA sequence: TGTGCCAGCACTCGTCGGGGTGTCTCCTCTGGAAACACCATATATTTT. Translation gives CASTRRGVSSGNTIYF.

Written as DNA, the CDR3 is TGTGCCAGCTCCCGCGTGCACAATGAGCAGTTCTTC. It is translated as CASSRVHNEQFF. This sequence joins TRBV18 and TRBJ2-1; no clear D. The CDR3 has 12 residues. With 6 bases removed from V and 5 bases from J, the gap between germline ends came to 8 bases. Germline assignment: CDR1 KGHSH and CDR2 LQKENI.

This chain connects TRBV6-5 to TRBJ2-7; D is possibly TRBD1 (6 bases). The CDR3 contains 14 residues. V was shortened by 6 bases and J by 9 bases, with 21 bases between the two germline ends. Germline V gene sequence: CDR1 MNHEY, CDR2 SVGAGI. CDR3 in DNA: TGTGCCAGCAGCCCACTCCACCAGGGGAGAATGCAGTACTTC. Amino acids: CASSPLHQGRMQYF.

CDR3 residues: CASSLVTTGGGEQFF. The CDR3 nucleotides read TGTGCCAGCAGCTTAGTTACGACAGGGGGCGGTGAGCAGTTCTTC. The J gene is TRBJ2-1, the V gene TRBV7-9; 10 nucleotides match TRBD1. The V segment lost 1 base and the J segment 9 bases; nucleotides outside the gene matches: 6. Per germline, CDR1 SEHNR and CDR2 FQNEAQ (reference sequence). This CDR3 is 15 amino acids long.

The chain uses TRBV7-9 and TRBJ1-4; TRBD1 is a possible D gene (6 bases). The CDR3 extends over 14 amino acids. The germline V and J ends were trimmed by 1 base and 5 bases, with 8 bases remaining between them. Germline CDR1 is SEHNR and CDR2 is FQNEAQ (reference sequence). This CDR3 is CASSLDRANEKLFF. CDR3 nucleotides: TGTGCCAGCAGCTTAGACAGGGCGAATGAAAAACTGTTTTTT.

CDR3 sequence: CASWRGGKGKTEAFF. In nucleotides, the CDR3 is TGTGCTAGCTGGAGAGGGGGCAAGGGAAAGACTGAAGCTTTCTTT. This rearrangement joins TRBV6-5 to TRBJ1-1; 7 nucleotides match TRBD1. Germline CDR1 reads MNHEY; CDR2 reads SVGAGI. The CDR3 consists of 15 residues.

This chain connects TRBV15 to TRBJ1-2; D uncertain. With 0 bases removed from V and 8 bases from J, the gap between germline ends came to 16 bases. Germline loops: CDR1 LNHNV, CDR2 YYDKDF (reference sequence). CDR3 size: 15 residues. This CDR3 is CATSRDLEEPSGYTF. Here the CDR3 DNA reads TGTGCCACCAGCAGAGATCTTGAGGAACCGAGCGGCTACACCTTC.

This rearrangement joins TRBV24-1 to TRBJ2-3, with 8 nucleotides matching TRBD2. The CDR3 consists of 16 residues. Germline lookup yields CDR1 KGHDR and CDR2 SFDVKD. V shed 3 bases, J shed 2 bases, and the junction held 6 bases outside the gene matches. The chain's CDR3 is CATSDQRGTNTDTQYF. As DNA, the CDR3 is TGTGCCACCAGTGATCAGCGGGGGACCAACACAGATACGCAGTATTTT.

V and J are TRBV11-2 and TRBJ2-7; 9 positions match TRBD1. The length of the CDR3 is 16 residues. Germline V gives CDR1 SGHAT, CDR2 FQNNGV. V gave up 4 bases and J gave up 5 bases; unmatched junction bases: 12. In DNA, the CDR3 is TGTGCCAGCAGCTACCCTTTACAGGGGGCAAGGGACGAGCAGTACTTC. Translation gives CASSYPLQGARDEQYF.

The chain uses TRBV2 and TRBJ1-4; a weak D match, TRBD1 (5 bases). V lost 6 bases and J 7 bases, leaving 18 bases between the germline ends. Germline CDR1 is SNHLY and CDR2 is FYNNEI. This CDR3 has 15 residues. The CDR3 loop reads CASSELLGQGEKLFF. CDR3 nucleotides: TGTGCCAGCAGCGAGCTATTAGGGCAGGGTGAAAAACTGTTTTTT.

The chain joins TRBV28 to TRBJ2-5; D gene ambiguous. V shed 5 bases and J shed 5 bases, with 12 bases lying between them. Germline V lookup: CDR1 MDHEN, CDR2 SYDVKM. The CDR3 is 13 residues long. CDR3 sequence: CASSRIASETQYF. In DNA form, the CDR3 reads TGTGCCAGCAGTCGGATAGCATCGGAGACCCAGTACTTC.

The V and J genes are TRBV4-1 and TRBJ1-1, with 7 bases aligning to TRBD1. This CDR3 region has 16 residues. Germline-derived CDR1 and CDR2 are MGHRA and YSYEKL. With 1 base clipped from V and 5 bases from J, the junction kept 10 bases outside the gene matches. CDR3 region: CASSQAMTGRKTEAFF. For the CDR3, the DNA is TGCGCCAGCAGCCAAGCAATGACAGGGAGAAAAACTGAAGCTTTCTTT.

The chain links TRBV7-2 to TRBJ1-2; 8 bases fit TRBD1. Losses at the gene ends were 5 bases for V and 4 bases for J; bases not matched to a gene: 6. CDR3 length: 14 amino acids. Per germline, CDR1 SGHTA and CDR2 FQGNSA. The CDR3 spells CASSPSDRGYGYTF. The CDR3, as DNA: TGTGCCAGCAGCCCCTCCGACAGGGGCTATGGCTACACCTTC.

This chain links TRBV7-9 with TRBJ2-5, with TRBD2 matching 10 bases. Germline V gene data show CDR1 as SEHNR and CDR2 as FQNEAQ (reference sequence). The CDR3 has 14 amino acids. V lost 5 bases to trimming and J lost 4 bases; unmatched junction nucleotides: 4. This chain's CDR3 is CASSELAGGETQYF. CDR3 coding DNA: TGTGCCAGCAGCGAATTAGCGGGAGGAGAGACCCAGTACTTC.

This rearrangement joins TRBV6-5 to TRBJ1-1; 7 bases match TRBD1. In germline, CDR1 is MNHEY, CDR2 SVGAGI. The V gene end was trimmed by 6 bases and the J gene end by 5 bases; junction bases not matched to a gene: 12. CDR3 length: 15 residues. CDR3 sequence (DNA): TGTGCCAGCAGAAACAGATTGGGCAGGGGGACTGAAGCTTTCTTT. Protein sequence: CASRNRLGRGTEAFF.